Each of the 21 T cell receptor beta chains below was sequenced from the same sample in a study of cytomegalovirus exposure and HLA in healthy donors. 60 Vbeta and 13 Jbeta primers were used in PCR. Method: immunoSEQ multiplex PCR; TCRdb's copy keeps in-frame clones and lacks some. The sample holds 100,000 to 150,000 clones, 78% seen once. Sequences were obtained from PBMCs. Receptors were obtained from a man between 40 and 49 years old in good health and CMV-seronegative.

This clone was counted once. The rearrangement uses TRBV19 and TRBJ1-2; no clear D. V was shortened by 5 bases and J by 6 bases, with 13 bases between the two germline ends. The CDR3 length is 13 residues. Germline CDR1 reads LNHDA; CDR2 reads SQIVND (reference sequence). The CDR3, as DNA: TGTGCCAGTAGTTTGGGGAGTCATGATGGCTACACCTTC. Protein: CASSLGSHDGYTF.

The rearrangement links TRBV7-3 to TRBJ2-3, with 11 bases fitting TRBD1. The junction had 7 bases not matched to a gene; V was cut back by 5 bases and J by 6 bases. CDR1 is SGHTA and CDR2 is FQGTGA in the germline V gene. This CDR3 has 15 amino acids. CDR3 sequence (DNA): TGTGCCAGCAGCGGGGGGGACAGGGGGTCTGATACGCAGTATTTT. It yields the protein CASSGGDRGSDTQYF.

The chain carries TRBV7-3 and TRBJ2-6; 8 nucleotides agree with TRBD2. Per germline, CDR1 SGHTA and CDR2 FQGTGA. The CDR3 consists of 16 residues. V was pared by 5 bases and J by 0 bases, with 3 bases of the junction left unmatched. The CDR3 coding sequence is TGTGCCAGCAGCCACGGGGGGGACTCTGGGGCCAACGTCCTGACTTTC. The encoded protein is CASSHGGDSGANVLTF.

This clone has more than one count but fewer than ten. The gene calls are TRBV18 and TRBJ1-1, with D hard to call. V lost 1 base and J lost 8, with 14 bases in between. The CDR3 has 14 residues. Germline V gene lookup returns CDR1 KGHSH and CDR2 LQKENI. The CDR3 is CASSPLAAAPEAFF. The CDR3 nucleotides are TGTGCCAGCTCACCACTCGCGGCGGCCCCCGAAGCTTTCTTT.

The chain couples TRBV19 to TRBJ2-2; 9 nucleotides line up with TRBD1. J gave up 8 bases and V 5 bases, and 9 bases lay outside the gene matches. Looked up from germline, CDR1 is LNHDA and CDR2 is SQIVND (reference sequence). This CDR3 has 15 residues. The DNA for the CDR3 is TGTGCCAGTAGTTCCGGGACAGGGATAATGGGGGAGCTGTTTTTT. Encoded protein: CASSSGTGIMGELFF. The whole variable domain, remainder taken from reference TRBV19 and TRBJ2-2, is DGGITQSPKYLFRKEGQNVTLSCEQNLNHDAMYWYRQDPGQGLRLIYYSQIVNDFQKGDIAEGYSVSREKKESFPLTVTSAQKNPTAFYLCASSSGTGIMGELFFGEGSRLTVL.

The rearrangement uses TRBV2 and TRBJ1-2; D might be TRBD1 (5 bases). V was clipped by 7 bases and J by 2 bases, with 17 bases between them. Per the germline V gene, CDR1 is SNHLY and CDR2 is FYNNEI. The CDR3 totals 15 residues. The DNA of the CDR3 is TGTGCCAGCAACCCTGCGGGGGTAACCAACTATGGCTACACCTTC. Translating it yields CASNPAGVTNYGYTF.

The V call is TRBV9, the J call TRBJ2-3, with a weak D call TRBD1 (5 bases). The CDR3 length is 15 residues. V lost 0 bases to trimming and J lost 2 bases, with 10 bases between them. CDR1 is SGDLS and CDR2 is YYNGEE in the germline V gene. Written as DNA, the CDR3 is TGTGCCAGCAGCGTAGATAACAGGAACACAGATACGCAGTATTTT. Translation gives CASSVDNRNTDTQYF.

This rearrangement joins TRBV2 to TRBJ1-5; weak D call: TRBD1 (6 bases). The CDR3 has 14 amino acids. Germline V gene lookup returns CDR1 SNHLY and CDR2 FYNNEI. Deletions cut 6 bases from V and 1 base from J, with 10 bases between. CDR3: CASSDGQSNQPQHF. CDR3 nucleotide sequence: TGTGCCAGCAGCGACGGACAGAGCAATCAGCCCCAGCATTTT.

The chain combines TRBV18 with TRBJ1-1; 7 nucleotides match TRBD1. CDR1 is KGHSH and CDR2 is LQKENI in the germline V gene. The CDR3 consists of 16 residues. Trimming cost V 1 base and J 2 bases; bases outside gene matches: 7. The CDR3 bases are TGTGCCAGCTCACCACTCTGGACAGGTGGAAACACTGAAGCTTTCTTT. It encodes CASSPLWTGGNTEAFF.

This chain links TRBV5-1 with TRBJ2-3; D possibly corresponds to TRBD2 (5 bases). The V and J ends lost 1 base and 2 bases respectively, with 11 bases between them. The CDR3 loop spans 15 amino acids. Germline CDR1 reads SGHRS; CDR2 reads YFSETQ. The CDR3 DNA is TGCGCCAGCAGCTTGACCAGCGGATTCACAGATACGCAGTATTTT. Amino acid sequence: CASSLTSGFTDTQYF.

The chain couples TRBV2 to TRBJ1-6; TRBD1 matches at 7 bases. Germline CDR1 and CDR2: SNHLY and FYNNEI. The CDR3 is made up of 14 amino acids. V lost 8 bases to trimming and J lost 4 bases; unmatched junction nucleotides: 5. The CDR3 protein is CASVGQKYNSPLHF. CDR3 in DNA: TGTGCCAGCGTGGGACAGAAATATAATTCACCCCTCCACTTT.

The chain combines TRBV5-4 with TRBJ1-3, with unresolved D. V lost 1 base and J 4 bases, leaving 9 bases between the germline ends. Germline values: CDR1 SGHNT, CDR2 YYREEE (reference sequence). This CDR3 region has 14 residues. CDR3: CASSLSGIGNTIYF. The CDR3 DNA sequence: TGTGCCAGCAGCTTGTCAGGAATCGGAAACACCATATATTTT. Looking up the rest from reference TRBV5-4 and TRBJ1-3 gives the full variable domain: ETGVTQSPTHLIKTRGQQVTLRCSSQSGHNTVSWYQQALGQGPQFIFQYYREEENGRGNFPPRFSGLQFPNYSSELNVNALELDDSALYLCASSLSGIGNTIYFGEGSWLTVV.

This chain connects TRBV7-2 to TRBJ1-4; possible D gene TRBD1, 6 bases. CDR1 and CDR2 from the germline V gene are SGHTA and FQGNSA. CDR3 length equals 13 residues. The V end lost 2 bases, the J end lost 8 bases, and 9 bases lay between the germline ends. The CDR3 protein is CASSLTGNEKLFF. In DNA form, the CDR3 reads TGTGCCAGCAGCTTAACAGGGAACGAAAAACTGTTTTTT.

The V call is TRBV6-6, the J call TRBJ2-7; D may be TRBD2 (6 bases). From germline, CDR1 is MNHNY and CDR2 SVGAGI (reference sequence). CDR3 length equals 14 residues. Deletions cut 2 bases from V and 7 bases from J, with 15 bases between. The CDR3 protein is CASSYVGGLGEQYF. DNA of the CDR3: TGTGCCAGCAGTTACGTGGGGGGACTGGGGGAGCAGTACTTC.

This chain links TRBV5-1 with TRBJ1-1; 9 positions agree with TRBD1. Germline CDR1 SGHRS, CDR2 YFSETQ. V dropped 4 bases and J dropped 8; count of bases not matched to a gene: 3. The CDR3 loop spans 12 amino acids. CDR3 DNA: TGCGCCAGCAGCACGACAGGGGGAGAAGCTTTCTTT. Translation gives CASSTTGGEAFF.

The chain is built from TRBV6-5 and TRBJ2-4; 10 bases match TRBD1. The length of the CDR3 is 14 residues. The germline gives CDR1 MNHEY, CDR2 SVGAGI. V lost 2 bases and J lost 6; bases outside the gene matches: 1. The CDR3 spells CASSYDRGLNIQYF. CDR3 DNA sequence: TGTGCCAGCAGTTACGACAGGGGGCTAAACATTCAGTACTTC.

This sequence joins TRBV2 and TRBJ1-3; D is ambiguous. CDR3 length: 12 residues. V was trimmed by 4 bases and J by 2 bases, leaving 3 bases between them. Germline V gives CDR1 SNHLY, CDR2 FYNNEI. The CDR3 protein is CASSVAGNTIYF. The CDR3 DNA reads as TGTGCCAGCAGTGTCGCTGGAAACACCATATATTTT. Full variable domain (missing parts from reference TRBV2 and TRBJ1-3): EPEVTQTPSHQVTQMGQEVILRCVPISNHLYFYWYRQILGQKVEFLVSFYNNEISEKSEIFDDQFSVERPDGSNFTLKIRSTKLEDSAMYFCASSVAGNTIYFGEGSWLTVV.

V gene TRBV29-1 combines with J gene TRBJ2-2, with TRBD2 as a possible D gene (6 bases). The V gene's germline CDR1 is SQVTM and CDR2 ANQGSEA. The CDR3 extends over 13 amino acids. The V end was cut by 7 bases, the J end by 4 bases, with 13 bases between. The CDR3 coding sequence is TGCAGCGGAGGACTACCTCTCACCGGGGAGCTGTTTTTT. Translation: CSGGLPLTGELFF.

V gene TRBV28 combines with J gene TRBJ1-1; a possible D gene is TRBD1 (5 bases). Trimming removed 8 bases from V and 5 bases from J, with 9 bases in between. This CDR3 contains 11 residues. CDR1 is MDHEN, CDR2 SYDVKM, per germline. The CDR3 reads CASRGRTEAFF. The CDR3 DNA follows: TGTGCCAGCCGGGGGAGGACTGAAGCTTTCTTT.

The chain recombines TRBV7-8 with TRBJ2-7; 8 nucleotides match TRBD2. Germline CDR1 reads SGHVS; CDR2 reads FQNEAQ. V shed 4 bases, J shed 5 bases, and the junction held 10 bases outside the gene matches. The CDR3 extends over 15 amino acids. The CDR3 coding sequence is TGTGCCAGCAGCTCACAGCGGGGGAAACTCCACGAGCAGTACTTC. Its protein is CASSSQRGKLHEQYF.

The chain recombines TRBV5-1 with TRBJ2-3; the D is unclear. Germline-derived CDR1 and CDR2 are SGHRS and YFSETQ. This CDR3 comprises 14 residues. V lost 7 bases to trimming and J lost 4 bases, with 16 bases between them. The CDR3 spells CASRNSTSADTQYF. DNA for the CDR3: TGCGCCAGCCGCAACTCAACCTCTGCAGATACGCAGTATTTT.